Below, one TCR beta chain is given with its context. Its antigen remains unknown. The data originate from a study of vaccination and CD4 T cells after COVID-19. Specified treatment: 10-day PBMC culture with coronavirus spike peptide pools or control peptides (ViraFEST assay). Sequenced with the Oncomine TCR Beta short-read assay was DNA taken from cultured CD4+ T cells. In this case, cultured CD4+ T cells provided the extracted genomic DNA. TCRdb re-called the PCR reads with MiXCR, one entry per CDR3 protein. The profile shows about 13,000 distinct CDR3 sequences, 52% of them singletons. The CDR3 runs to 15 residues. From germline, CDR1 is LNHDA and CDR2 SQIVND (reference sequence). V was trimmed by 1 base and J by 5 bases, leaving 14 bases between them.

Source material: CD4+ T cells from blood, cultured in vitro. This receptor was taken from a human donor who had recovered from COVID-19. This chain uses TRBV19 with TRBJ2-5, with D possibly TRBD2 on 5 matching bases. CDR3 in DNA: TGTGCCAGTAGTATAGTACCCGGGGATAGGGAGACCCAGTACTTC. Amino acids: CASSIVPGDRETQYF. Combining the CDR3 with reference TRBV19 and TRBJ2-5 gives the whole variable domain DGGITQSPKYLFRKEGQNVTLSCEQNLNHDAMYWYRQDPGQGLRLIYYSQIVNDFQKGDIAEGYSVSREKKESFPLTVTSAQKNPTAFYLCASSIVPGDRETQYFGPGTRLLVL.